These 27 T cell receptor beta chains share one sample of origin, sequenced in a study of blood T cell repertoires in COVID-19. Sequencing used immunoSEQ multiplex PCR; TCRdb keeps in-frame clones, though not all of them. The table lists about 87,000 clones, approximately 88% of them singletons, with 8.5% to 14% in the top ten. The sample taken for sequencing was peripheral blood. These receptors originate from a man older than 75 with acute or convalescent COVID-19.

This sequence joins TRBV4-2 and TRBJ2-7, with D uncertain. The CDR3 runs 14 residues. The V and J ends lost 1 base and 3 bases respectively, with 10 bases between them. CDR1 is LGHNA, CDR2 YNFKEQ, per germline. DNA for the CDR3: TGTGCCAGCAGCCAAGCACTACTGGACTACGAGCAGTACTTC. It is translated as CASSQALLDYEQYF.

The chain has TRBV28 and TRBJ2-4; 11 bases line up with TRBD2. The trim removed 5 bases at V and 1 base at J, leaving 4 bases unmatched. The length of the CDR3 is 16 residues. Germline values: CDR1 MDHEN, CDR2 SYDVKM. CDR3: CASSTSGSGAKNIQYF. CDR3 in DNA: TGTGCCAGCAGTACTAGCGGGAGTGGGGCCAAAAACATTCAGTACTTC.

The chain recombines TRBV2 with TRBJ2-2, with a tentative D call TRBD1 (5 bases). Trimming took off 5 bases at V and 7 bases at J, with 17 bases between the two ends. The germline CDR1 and CDR2 sequences are SNHLY and FYNNEI. This CDR3 comprises 15 residues. The CDR3 loop is CASSQGGANIGELFF. The CDR3 region has the DNA TGTGCCAGCAGTCAAGGTGGGGCGAATATCGGGGAGCTGTTTTTT.

This chain links TRBV18 with TRBJ2-7, with 9 bases fitting TRBD1. Germline lookup yields CDR1 KGHSH and CDR2 LQKENI. J lost 4 bases, V lost 6 bases, and 13 bases had no gene match. This CDR3 comprises 16 residues. For the CDR3, the DNA is TGTGCCAGCTCGCCCGTGCTACAGGGGGCGCCTTACGAGCAGTACTTC. Translating gives CASSPVLQGAPYEQYF.

This chain connects TRBV6-5 to TRBJ1-5, with 8 positions matching TRBD1. The CDR3 length is 14 residues. The V segment lost 5 bases and the J segment 9 bases; nucleotides outside the gene matches: 9. Germline V gene lookup returns CDR1 MNHEY and CDR2 SVGAGI. This CDR3 reads CASSQQGVLTPQHF. For the CDR3, the DNA is TGTGCCAGCAGTCAACAGGGGGTTCTCACGCCCCAGCATTTT.

The chain couples TRBV11-3 to TRBJ2-3; 11 bases fit TRBD1. The CDR3 sequence is 15 residues long. V dropped 5 bases and J dropped 4; count of bases not matched to a gene: 5. Germline V gene sequence: CDR1 SGHNT, CDR2 YENEEA. CDR3: CASSHGQGAADTQYF. CDR3 DNA sequence: TGTGCCAGCAGCCATGGACAGGGGGCCGCAGATACGCAGTATTTT. Supplemented by reference TRBV11-3 and TRBJ2-3, the full variable domain reads EAGVVQSPRYKIIEKKQPVAFWCNPISGHNTLYWYLQNLGQGPELLIRYENEEAVDDSQLPKDRFSAERLKGVDSTLKIQPAELGDSAVYLCASSHGQGAADTQYFGPGTRLTVL.

This clone was observed a single time. V and J are TRBV4-3 and TRBJ2-7, with no clear D. CDR1 and CDR2 from the germline V gene are LGHNA and YSLEER. There are 17 residues in the CDR3. V was pared by 0 bases and J by 1 base, with 16 bases between. The CDR3 loop is CASSQDEVQASSYEQYF. The CDR3, as DNA: TGCGCCAGCAGCCAAGATGAAGTGCAGGCGAGTTCCTACGAGCAGTACTTC.

This clone was detected only once. This sequence joins TRBV7-9 and TRBJ2-7, with 8 bases aligning to TRBD2. Germline-derived CDR1 and CDR2 are SEHNR and FQNEAQ (reference sequence). V was pared by 5 bases and J by 2 bases, with 17 bases of the junction left unmatched. The CDR3 is 18 residues long. CDR3 amino acids: CASSHPGGSGGPTYEQYF. The CDR3 nucleotides are TGTGCCAGCAGCCATCCCGGGGGGAGCGGGGGCCCTACCTACGAGCAGTACTTC. The variable domain in full, with the rest retrieved from reference TRBV7-9 and TRBJ2-7, is DTGVSQNPRHKITKRGQNVTFRCDPISEHNRLYWYRQTLGQGPEFLTYFQNEAQLEKSRLLSDRFSAERPKGSFSTLEIQRTEQGDSAMYLCASSHPGGSGGPTYEQYFGPGTRLTVT.

This chain uses TRBV5-6 with TRBJ1-4; possibly TRBD1 for D (5 bases). The V gene's germline CDR1 is SGHDT and CDR2 YYEEEE. This CDR3 has 16 residues. V lost 4 bases, J lost 2 bases, and 15 bases lay in between. The CDR3 DNA reads as TGTGCCAGCAGCGGCGACTGGGGCCGGACTAATGAAAAACTGTTTTTT. Amino acid sequence: CASSGDWGRTNEKLFF.

The chain combines TRBV6-1 with TRBJ1-1; TRBD1 is a possible D gene (6 bases). CDR1 and CDR2 from the germline V gene are MNHNS and SASEGT. The CDR3 extends over 13 amino acids. V was trimmed by 3 bases and J by 7 bases, leaving 12 bases between them. The CDR3 is CASSEGAFGEAFF. The CDR3 DNA follows: TGTGCCAGCAGTGAGGGGGCCTTTGGTGAAGCTTTCTTT.

The genes are TRBV7-2 and TRBJ1-2; D is perhaps TRBD1 (5 bases). CDR1 and CDR2 (germline): SGHTA, FQGNSA. Trimming removed 0 bases at V and 4 bases at J, with 6 bases between. The CDR3 is made up of 13 amino acids. As DNA, the CDR3 is TGTGCCAGCAGCTTAGCGCAGGGCTATGGCTACACCTTC. Translation gives CASSLAQGYGYTF.

The V call is TRBV5-4, the J call TRBJ2-2, with a possible D match to TRBD1 (5 bases). The V and J ends lost 2 bases and 1 base respectively, with 9 bases between them. In germline, CDR1 is SGHNT, CDR2 YYREEE (reference sequence). The CDR3 sequence is 15 residues long. The chain's CDR3 is CASSFPGKNTGELFF. CDR3 nucleotide sequence: TGTGCCAGCAGCTTTCCAGGGAAGAACACCGGGGAGCTGTTTTTT. Based on the CDR3 plus reference TRBV5-4 and TRBJ2-2, the full variable domain is ETGVTQSPTHLIKTRGQQVTLRCSSQSGHNTVSWYQQALGQGPQFIFQYYREEENGRGNFPPRFSGLQFPNYSSELNVNALELDDSALYLCASSFPGKNTGELFFGEGSRLTVL.

This chain links TRBV14 with TRBJ1-6; D remains unclear. The CDR3 is 16 residues long. CDR1 is SGHDN, CDR2 FVKESK, per germline. V was pared by 1 base and J by 8 bases, with 15 bases between. CDR3 nucleotides: TGTGCCAGCAGCCAAGTTGGCTGGGGAGGGCATTCACCCCTCCACTTT. It is translated as CASSQVGWGGHSPLHF.

This chain links TRBV5-1 with TRBJ1-3; D not certain. Germline-derived CDR1 and CDR2 are SGHRS and YFSETQ. Trimming pared 5 bases from V and 0 bases from J, leaving 12 bases between. There are 15 residues in the CDR3. The CDR3 coding sequence is TGCGCCAGCAGGACTGAGTCTAGCTCTGGAAACACCATATATTTT. Translation gives CASRTESSSGNTIYF.

This chain uses TRBV19 with TRBJ1-4; no reliable D call. The CDR3 loop spans 13 amino acids. The germline V gene encodes CDR1 LNHDA and CDR2 SQIVND (reference sequence). V lost 3 bases and J 8 bases, leaving 10 bases between the germline ends. Here the CDR3 reads CASSIYAAEKLFF. Here the CDR3 DNA reads TGTGCCAGTAGTATCTATGCCGCCGAAAAACTGTTTTTT.

V usage is TRBV30 and J usage is TRBJ1-4, with TRBD1 matching over 10 bases. This CDR3 is built from 14 residues. Germline V gene lookup returns CDR1 GTSNPN and CDR2 SVGIG (reference sequence). V lost 2 bases, J lost 6 bases, and 3 bases stayed unmatched. CDR3 DNA: TGTGCCTGGAGTCGCGGACAGGGGGATGAAAAACTGTTTTTT. The encoded protein is CAWSRGQGDEKLFF.

J is TRBJ1-1 and V is TRBV5-1; the D gene is possibly TRBD1 (6 bases). The germline gives CDR1 SGHRS, CDR2 YFSETQ. This CDR3 has 16 residues. Deletions cut 2 bases from V and 1 base from J, with 15 bases between. The CDR3 sequence: CASSLYPRGENTEAFF. The CDR3 DNA reads as TGCGCCAGCAGCTTATACCCCAGGGGCGAGAACACTGAAGCTTTCTTT.

J is TRBJ2-1 and V is TRBV5-4, with 14 bases aligning to TRBD2. In germline, CDR1 is SGHNT, CDR2 YYREEE (reference sequence). Germline trimming cut 3 bases from V and 4 bases from J; bases unmatched to any gene: 3. CDR3 size: 16 residues. CDR3 amino acids: CASSSGTSGSYNEQFF. Written as DNA, the CDR3 is TGTGCCAGCAGCTCCGGGACTAGCGGGAGTTACAATGAGCAGTTCTTC.

This chain uses TRBV6-5 with TRBJ2-2; D possibly corresponds to TRBD2 (5 bases). The germline V gene encodes CDR1 MNHEY and CDR2 SVGAGI. This CDR3 has 12 amino acids. The V and J ends lost 11 bases and 4 bases respectively, with 11 bases between them. The CDR3 DNA reads as TGTGCCCCGAGAGGGCCCACCGGGGAGCTGTTTTTT. It encodes CAPRGPTGELFF.

The chain combines TRBV5-1 with TRBJ1-6, with D possibly matching TRBD1 (6 bases). With 0 bases removed from V and 7 bases from J, the gap between germline ends came to 11 bases. Germline V CDR1 and CDR2: SGHRS, YFSETQ. The CDR3 loop spans 15 amino acids. This CDR3 reads CASSLEGVPNSPLHF. CDR3 coding DNA: TGCGCCAGCAGCTTGGAGGGGGTCCCGAATTCACCCCTCCACTTT.

Comment on this clone: The germline gene is not matched at one end of the junction; a read error may be the cause. This chain connects TRBV6-1 to TRBJ2-7, with TRBD1 matching 7 bases. CDR3 length equals 12 residues. Germline V gives CDR1 MNHNS, CDR2 SASEGT. In DNA form, the CDR3 reads TGTGCCAGCAGTGAAGGGGGAGACAGGGTCAAGTTC. This translates into CASSEGGDRVKF.

The rearrangement uses TRBV6-6 and TRBJ1-2, with 9 positions matching TRBD1. The V gene's germline CDR1 is MNHNY and CDR2 SVGAGI (reference sequence). J was trimmed by 3 bases and V by 7 bases; bases with no gene match: 6. CDR3 length equals 14 residues. The CDR3 DNA sequence: TGTGCCAGCACCGACAGGGGGAAAGACTATGGCTACACCTTC. It specifies CASTDRGKDYGYTF.

This clone was observed a single time. The V gene is TRBV18, the J gene TRBJ2-1, with TRBD1 identical over 11 bases. J was trimmed by 7 bases and V by 3 bases; bases with no gene match: 5. The CDR3 loop spans 15 amino acids. The germline V gene has CDR1 KGHSH and CDR2 LQKENI. The CDR3 nucleotides read TGTGCCAGCTCACCCGGGACAGGGGGTAGGAATGAGCAGTTCTTC. Protein: CASSPGTGGRNEQFF. Together with reference TRBV18 and TRBJ2-1, the CDR3 gives the full variable domain: NAGVMQNPRHLVRRRGQEARLRCSPMKGHSHVYWYRQLPEEGLKFMVYLQKENIIDESGMPKERFSAEFPKEGPSILRIQQVVRGDSAAYFCASSPGTGGRNEQFFGPGTRLTVL.

The chain combines TRBV10-3 with TRBJ2-1; 7 bases match TRBD2. The trim removed 6 bases at V and 2 bases at J, leaving 1 base unmatched. The CDR3 contains 13 residues. Germline V gene data show CDR1 as ENHRY and CDR2 as SYGVKD. CDR3 coding DNA: TGTGCCATCAGGGGGGGGACCTACAATGAGCAGTTCTTC. As protein: CAIRGGTYNEQFF.

V gene TRBV27 combines with J gene TRBJ2-7; the match to TRBD1 covers 10 bases. With V trimmed by 0 bases and J by 2 bases, 1 base remained unmatched. Germline CDR1 is MNHEY and CDR2 is SMNVEV (reference sequence). The CDR3 is made up of 15 amino acids. The CDR3 loop reads CASSLSDRGTYEQYF. The DNA for the CDR3 is TGTGCCAGCAGTTTATCGGACAGGGGGACCTACGAGCAGTACTTC.

V is TRBV6-4 and J is TRBJ2-3; tentative D call: TRBD2 (7 bases). Germline CDR1 and CDR2: MRHNA and SNTAGT. The CDR3 contains 15 residues. Trimming shortened V by 4 bases and J by 6 bases, and 17 bases separated the two germline ends. The DNA of the CDR3 is TGTGCCAGCAGTGGAAGTGGGGGGGCCATGGATACGCAGTATTTT. This codes for CASSGSGGAMDTQYF.

V usage is TRBV5-4 and J usage is TRBJ2-3; D possibly corresponds to TRBD2 (6 bases). This CDR3 is built from 14 residues. V lost 2 bases and J lost 5, with 12 bases in between. Germline V lookup: CDR1 SGHNT, CDR2 YYREEE (reference sequence). CDR3 loop: CASSFGVGGDTQYF. The CDR3 bases are TGTGCCAGCAGCTTTGGGGTCGGGGGAGATACGCAGTATTTT.